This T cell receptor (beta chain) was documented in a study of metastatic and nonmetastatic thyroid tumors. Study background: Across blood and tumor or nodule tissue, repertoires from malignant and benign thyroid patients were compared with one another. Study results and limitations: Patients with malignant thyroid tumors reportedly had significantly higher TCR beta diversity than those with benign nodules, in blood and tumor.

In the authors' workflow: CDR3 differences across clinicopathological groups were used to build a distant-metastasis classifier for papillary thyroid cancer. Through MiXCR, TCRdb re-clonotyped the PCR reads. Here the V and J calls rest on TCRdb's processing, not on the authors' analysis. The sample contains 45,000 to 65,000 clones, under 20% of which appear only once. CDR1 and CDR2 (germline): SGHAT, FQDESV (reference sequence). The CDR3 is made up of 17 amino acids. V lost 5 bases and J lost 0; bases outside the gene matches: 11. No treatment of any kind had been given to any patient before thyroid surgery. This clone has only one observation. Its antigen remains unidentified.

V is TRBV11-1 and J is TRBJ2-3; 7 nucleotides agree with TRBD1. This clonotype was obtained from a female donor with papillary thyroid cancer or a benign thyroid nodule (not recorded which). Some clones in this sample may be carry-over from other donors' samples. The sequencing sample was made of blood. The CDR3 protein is CASSPHRQGPSTDTQYF. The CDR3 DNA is TGTGCCAGCAGCCCCCACCGACAGGGACCCAGCACAGATACGCAGTATTTT.